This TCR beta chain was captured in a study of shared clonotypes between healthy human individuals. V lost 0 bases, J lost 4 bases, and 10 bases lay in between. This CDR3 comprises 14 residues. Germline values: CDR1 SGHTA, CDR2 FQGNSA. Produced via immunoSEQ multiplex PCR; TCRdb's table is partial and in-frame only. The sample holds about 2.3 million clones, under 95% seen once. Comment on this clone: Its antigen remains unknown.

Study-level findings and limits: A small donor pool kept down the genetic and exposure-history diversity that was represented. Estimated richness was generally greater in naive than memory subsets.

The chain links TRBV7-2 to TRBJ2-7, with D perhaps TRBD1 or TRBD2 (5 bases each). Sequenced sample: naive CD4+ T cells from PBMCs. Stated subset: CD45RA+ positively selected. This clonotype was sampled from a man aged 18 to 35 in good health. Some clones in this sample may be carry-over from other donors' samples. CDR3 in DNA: TGTGCCAGCAGCTTAGCGGGGGATGGATACGAGCAGTACTTC. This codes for CASSLAGDGYEQYF.